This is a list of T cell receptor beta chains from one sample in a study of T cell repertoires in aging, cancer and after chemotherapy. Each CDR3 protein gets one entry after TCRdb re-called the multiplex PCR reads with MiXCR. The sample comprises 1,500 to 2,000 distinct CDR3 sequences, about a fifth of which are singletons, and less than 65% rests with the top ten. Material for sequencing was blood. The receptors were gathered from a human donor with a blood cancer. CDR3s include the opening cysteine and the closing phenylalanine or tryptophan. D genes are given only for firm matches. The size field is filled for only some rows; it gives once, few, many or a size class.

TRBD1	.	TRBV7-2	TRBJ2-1	TGTGCCAGCAGCTTGAGGACAGGACACAATGAGCAGTTCTTC	CASSLRTGHNEQFF
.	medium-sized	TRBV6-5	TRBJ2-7	TGTGCCAGCAGTTACGGGCAGGCGGACTACGAGCAGTACTTC	CASSYGQADYEQYF
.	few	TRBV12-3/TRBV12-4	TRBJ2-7	TGTGCCAGCAGCCCCCCCGGACAGACCAACTACGAGCAGTACTTC	CASSPPGQTNYEQYF
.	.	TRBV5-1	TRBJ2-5	TGCGCCAGCAGCTTGGATCTAGCTCCCCCAGAGACCCAGTACTTC	CASSLDLAPPETQYF
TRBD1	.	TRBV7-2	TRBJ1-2	TGTGCCAGCAGCGATGGACAGGGCGGCGGCTACACCTTC	CASSDGQGGGYTF
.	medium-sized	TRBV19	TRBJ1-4	TGTGCCAGTAGTCCAGAGGGGCTGAATAATGAAAAACTGTTTTTT	CASSPEGLNNEKLFF
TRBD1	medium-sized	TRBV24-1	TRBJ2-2	TGTGCCACGAGTAATGACAGGGCCTTCACCGGGGAGCTGTTTTTT	CATSNDRAFTGELFF
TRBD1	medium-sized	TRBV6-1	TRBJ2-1	TGTGCCAGCAGTGATGAGGGGGCTGGCTACAATGAGCAGTTCTTC	CASSDEGAGYNEQFF
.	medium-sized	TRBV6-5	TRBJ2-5	TGTGCCAGCAGTTCGGCAGCGCAAGAGACCCAGTACTTC	CASSSAAQETQYF
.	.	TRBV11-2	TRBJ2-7	TGTGCCAGCAGCTTAGTATCGGACTACGAGCAGTACTTC	CASSLVSDYEQYF
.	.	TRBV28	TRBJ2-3	TGTGCCAGCAGTTTGCCGCCCGGGAGAGGGGTCACAGATACGCAGTATTTT	CASSLPPGRGVTDTQYF
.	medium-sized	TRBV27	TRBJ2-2	TGTGCCAGCAGTTTATCGAACACCGGGGAGCTGTTTTTT	CASSLSNTGELFF
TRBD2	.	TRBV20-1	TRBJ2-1	TGCAGTGCTAGTGGTGCCCAGCGGGAGGTCTACAATGAGCAGTTCTTC	CSASGAQREVYNEQFF
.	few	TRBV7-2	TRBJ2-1	TGTGCCAGCAGATACGTGGGGGCGGGCCTCAATGAGCAGTTCTTC	CASRYVGAGLNEQFF
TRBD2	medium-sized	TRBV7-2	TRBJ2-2	TGTGCCAGCAGCCCCATCACGGGACTAGCGGGAGTGAACGGGGAGCTGTTTTTT	CASSPITGLAGVNGELFF
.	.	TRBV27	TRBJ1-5	TGTGCCAGCAGTTTAGGGCAGGGCCGAGGGCCCCAGCATTTT	CASSLGQGRGPQHF
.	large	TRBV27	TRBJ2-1	TGTGCCAGCAGTCTATACAATGAGCAGTTCTTC	CASSLYNEQFF
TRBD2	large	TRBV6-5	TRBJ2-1	TGTGCCAGCAGATCGATACCTAGCGGGCCTGAGCAGTTCTTC	CASRSIPSGPEQFF
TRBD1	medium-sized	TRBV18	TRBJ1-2	TGTGCCAGCTCCCCACCGGGACAGGCTAACTATGGCTACACCTTC	CASSPPGQANYGYTF
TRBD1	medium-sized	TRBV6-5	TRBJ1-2	TGTGCCAGCAGATACATGGGACAGGACTATGGCTACACCTTC	CASRYMGQDYGYTF
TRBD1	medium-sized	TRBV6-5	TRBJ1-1	TGTGCCAGCAGATGGGACAGGGAGGGGGTTGAAGCTTTCTTT	CASRWDREGVEAFF
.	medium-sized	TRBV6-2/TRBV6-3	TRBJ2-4	TGTGCCAGCAGCCAGGGGTTTATCGGCAAAAACATTCAGTACTTC	CASSQGFIGKNIQYF
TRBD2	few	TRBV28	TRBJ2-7	TGTGCCAGCAGTTCTAGCGGATCAACCTACGAGCAGTACTTC	CASSSSGSTYEQYF
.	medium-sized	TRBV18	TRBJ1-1	TGTGCCAGCTCAGACACTGAAGCTTTCTTT	CASSDTEAFF
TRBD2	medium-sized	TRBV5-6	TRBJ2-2	TGTGCCAGCAGCCCCCTGACTAGCGGGAGTAGGACCGGGGAGCTGTTTTTT	CASSPLTSGSRTGELFF
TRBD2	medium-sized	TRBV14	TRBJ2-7	TGTGCCAGCAGCCCTTTGGAAGCGGGAGGGCCGAACGAGCAGTACTTC	CASSPLEAGGPNEQYF
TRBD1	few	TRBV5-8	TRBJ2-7	TGTGCCAGCAGCCAACAGGGGGCGGAATCCTACGAGCAGTACTTC	CASSQQGAESYEQYF
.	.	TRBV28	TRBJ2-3	TGTGCCAGCAGTTTAAGGGGGGGGGGCACAGATACGCAGTATTTT	CASSLRGGGTDTQYF
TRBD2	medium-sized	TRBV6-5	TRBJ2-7	TGTGCCAGCAGTTACTCGACTAGCGGGAGGGCATACGAGCAGTACTTC	CASSYSTSGRAYEQYF
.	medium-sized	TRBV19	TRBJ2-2	TGTGCCAGTAGTATAGGGAACAGGGTCACCGGGGAGCTGTTTTTT	CASSIGNRVTGELFF
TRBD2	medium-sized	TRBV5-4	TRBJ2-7	TGTGCCAGCAGCCCAAGCGGGAGTTTCGCCTACGAGCAGTACTTC	CASSPSGSFAYEQYF
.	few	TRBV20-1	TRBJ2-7	TGCAGTGCTAGAGATCTGTCTCCTATAGGACAGATCCTCTCTTGGCCCCCCTACGAGCAGTACTTC	CSARDLSPIGQILSWPPYEQYF
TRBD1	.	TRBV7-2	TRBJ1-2	TGTGCCAGCAGCTTATATCTCGGACAGGGGGCTCAAAACTATGGCTACACCTTC	CASSLYLGQGAQNYGYTF
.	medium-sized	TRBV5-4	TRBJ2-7	TGTGCCAGCAGCAACCGGGACCCCACCTACGAGCAGTACTTC	CASSNRDPTYEQYF
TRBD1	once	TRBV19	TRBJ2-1	TGTGCCAGCAGCCTGGGACAGGGGGCGGCTGAGCAGTTCTTC	CASSLGQGAAEQFF
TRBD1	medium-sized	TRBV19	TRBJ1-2	TGTGCCAGTAGCCACAGGGGCGCGTTCGAGGGCTACACCTTC	CASSHRGAFEGYTF
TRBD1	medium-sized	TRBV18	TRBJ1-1	TGTGCCAGCTCACCCTCACAGGGGAGGAACACTGAAGCTTTCTTT	CASSPSQGRNTEAFF
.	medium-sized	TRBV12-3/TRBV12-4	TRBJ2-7	TGTGCCAGCAGTTCCGGACAGCTCTTGGACTTC	CASSSGQLLDF
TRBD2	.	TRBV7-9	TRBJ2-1	TGTGCCAGCAGCTCCAGGACTAGCGGGTCTTATACATACAATGAGCAGTTCTTC	CASSSRTSGSYTYNEQFF
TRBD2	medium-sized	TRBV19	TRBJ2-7	TGTGCCAGTAGTATGTGGGCGGGAGGACTGGGGGAGCAGTACTTC	CASSMWAGGLGEQYF
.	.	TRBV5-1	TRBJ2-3	TGCGCCAGCAGCTTGGGAGGAGATACGCAGTATTTT	CASSLGGDTQYF
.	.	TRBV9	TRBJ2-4	TGTGCCAGCAGCGCCCCCAGTGGGAACATTCAGTACTTC	CASSAPSGNIQYF